Listed here is a single TCR beta chain. The source of the sample is a study of blood T cell repertoires in COVID-19. Looking at the study overall: In each case, the material was cDNA or gDNA derived from T cells, B-cell-depleted T cells, or PBMCs.

In the original processing: Reference gene primer amplification gave estimated nucleated cell counts. TCRdb's table, derived via immunoSEQ multiplex PCR, lists solely in-frame clones and lacks some. V and J calls and clone size are those listed in that table; D and trimming were worked out from the DNA. The sample carries about 6,000 clones, approximately 90% recorded once. The CDR3 has 15 residues. The germline gives CDR1 MGHDK, CDR2 SYGVNS. The trim removed 7 bases at V and 4 bases at J, leaving 7 bases unmatched. The sequence came from a human donor in a cohort sampled during active COVID-19. Sequenced input: peripheral blood. This sequence joins TRBV25-1 and TRBJ2-1, with 10 nucleotides matching TRBD2. CDR3 loop: CASTSGRGSYNEQFF. For the CDR3, the DNA is TGTGCCAGCACTAGCGGGAGAGGTTCTTACAATGAGCAGTTCTTC.